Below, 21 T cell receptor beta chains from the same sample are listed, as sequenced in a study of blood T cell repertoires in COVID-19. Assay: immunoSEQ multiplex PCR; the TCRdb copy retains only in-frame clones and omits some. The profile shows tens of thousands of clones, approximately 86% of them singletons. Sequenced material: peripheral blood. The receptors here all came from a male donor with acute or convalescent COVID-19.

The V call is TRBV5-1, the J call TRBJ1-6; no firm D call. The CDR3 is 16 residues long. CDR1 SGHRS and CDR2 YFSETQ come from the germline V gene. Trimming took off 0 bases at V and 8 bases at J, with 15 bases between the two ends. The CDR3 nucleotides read TGCGCCAGCAGCTTGGAAACAGCCAAGAGAGATTCACCCCTCCACTTT. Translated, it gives CASSLETAKRDSPLHF.

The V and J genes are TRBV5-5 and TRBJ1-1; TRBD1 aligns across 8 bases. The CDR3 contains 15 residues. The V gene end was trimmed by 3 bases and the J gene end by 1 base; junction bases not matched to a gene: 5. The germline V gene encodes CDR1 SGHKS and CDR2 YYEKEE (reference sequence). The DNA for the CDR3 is TGTGCCAGCAGCTCCCGGACAGGGCCGAACACTGAAGCTTTCTTT. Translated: CASSSRTGPNTEAFF.

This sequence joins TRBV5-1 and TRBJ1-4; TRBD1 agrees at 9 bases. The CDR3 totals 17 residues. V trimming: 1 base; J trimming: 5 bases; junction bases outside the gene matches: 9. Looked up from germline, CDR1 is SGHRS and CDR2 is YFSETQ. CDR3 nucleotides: TGCGCCAGCAGCTTGCGTCCCGGGACAGGGACGAATGAAAAACTGTTTTTT. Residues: CASSLRPGTGTNEKLFF.

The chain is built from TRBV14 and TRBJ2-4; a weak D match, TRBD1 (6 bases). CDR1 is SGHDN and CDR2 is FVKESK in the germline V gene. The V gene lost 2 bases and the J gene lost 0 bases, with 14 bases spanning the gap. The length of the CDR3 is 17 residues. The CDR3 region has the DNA TGTGCCAGCAGCCAAAATACAGGGATTTTAGCCAAAAACATTCAGTACTTC. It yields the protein CASSQNTGILAKNIQYF.

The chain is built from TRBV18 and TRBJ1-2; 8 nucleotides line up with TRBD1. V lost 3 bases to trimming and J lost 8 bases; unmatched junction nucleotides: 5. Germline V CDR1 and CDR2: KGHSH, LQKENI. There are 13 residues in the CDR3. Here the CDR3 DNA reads TGTGCCAGCTCACCCGGACAGGGAAGGGGCTACACCTTC. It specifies CASSPGQGRGYTF.

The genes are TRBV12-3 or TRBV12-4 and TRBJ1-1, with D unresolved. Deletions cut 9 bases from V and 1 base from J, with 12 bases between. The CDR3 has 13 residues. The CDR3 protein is CASSMDWNTEAFF. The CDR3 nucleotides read TGTGCCAGTTCCATGGACTGGAACACTGAAGCTTTCTTT.

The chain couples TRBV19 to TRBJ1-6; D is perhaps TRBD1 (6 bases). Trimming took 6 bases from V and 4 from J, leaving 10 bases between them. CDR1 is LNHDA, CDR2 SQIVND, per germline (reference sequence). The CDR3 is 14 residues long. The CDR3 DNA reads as TGTGCCAGTAGAGGACAGCCATATAATTCACCCCTCCACTTT. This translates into CASRGQPYNSPLHF.

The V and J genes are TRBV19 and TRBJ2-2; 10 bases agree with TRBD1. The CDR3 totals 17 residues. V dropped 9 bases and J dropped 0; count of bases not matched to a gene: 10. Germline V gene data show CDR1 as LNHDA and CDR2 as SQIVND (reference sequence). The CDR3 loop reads CASTRDRGATNTGELFF. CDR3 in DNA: TGTGCCAGCACCCGGGACAGGGGCGCCACGAACACCGGGGAGCTGTTTTTT.

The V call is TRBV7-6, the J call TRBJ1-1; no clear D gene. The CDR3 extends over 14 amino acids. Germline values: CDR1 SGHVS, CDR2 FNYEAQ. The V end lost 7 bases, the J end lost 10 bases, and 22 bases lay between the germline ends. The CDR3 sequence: CASTKNERVRRAFF. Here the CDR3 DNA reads TGTGCCAGCACAAAAAACGAGAGGGTGAGAAGAGCTTTCTTT. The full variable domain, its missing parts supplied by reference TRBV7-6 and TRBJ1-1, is GAGVSQSPRYKVTKRGQDVALRCDPISGHVSLYWYRQALGQGPEFLTYFNYEAQQDKSGLPNDRFSAERPEGSISTLTIQRTEQRDSAMYRCASTKNERVRRAFFGQGTRLTVV.

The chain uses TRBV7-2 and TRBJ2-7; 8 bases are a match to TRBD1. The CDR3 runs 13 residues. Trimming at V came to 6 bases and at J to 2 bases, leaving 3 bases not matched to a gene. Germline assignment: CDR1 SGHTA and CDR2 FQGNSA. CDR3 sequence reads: CASRSTGAYEQYF. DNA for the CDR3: TGTGCCAGCAGGTCGACAGGGGCCTACGAGCAGTACTTC.

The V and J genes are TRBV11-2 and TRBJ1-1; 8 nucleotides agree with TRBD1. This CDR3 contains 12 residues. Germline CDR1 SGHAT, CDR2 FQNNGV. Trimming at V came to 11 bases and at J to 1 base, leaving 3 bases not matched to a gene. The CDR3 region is CADRGQNTEAFF. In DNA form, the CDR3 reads TGTGCCGACAGGGGACAGAACACTGAAGCTTTCTTT.

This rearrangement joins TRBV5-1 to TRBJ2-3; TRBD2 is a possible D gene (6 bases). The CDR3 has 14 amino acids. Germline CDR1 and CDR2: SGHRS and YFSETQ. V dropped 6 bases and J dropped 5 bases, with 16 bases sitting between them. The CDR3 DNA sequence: TGCGCCAGCAACCCGGGGACTGCGGGAGATACGCAGTATTTT. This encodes CASNPGTAGDTQYF. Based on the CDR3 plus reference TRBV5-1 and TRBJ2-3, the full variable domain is KAGVTQTPRYLIKTRGQQVTLSCSPISGHRSVSWYQQTPGQGLQFLFEYFSETQRNKGNFPGRFSGRQFSNSRSEMNVSTLELGDSALYLCASNPGTAGDTQYFGPGTRLTVL.

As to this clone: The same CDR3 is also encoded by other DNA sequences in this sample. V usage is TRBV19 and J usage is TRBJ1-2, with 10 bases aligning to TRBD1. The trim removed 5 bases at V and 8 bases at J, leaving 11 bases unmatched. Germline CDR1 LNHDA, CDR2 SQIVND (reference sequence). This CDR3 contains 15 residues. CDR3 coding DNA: TGTGCCAGTAGTTTCCGACAGGGGGCCGGGGGGGGCTACACCTTC. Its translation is CASSFRQGAGGGYTF. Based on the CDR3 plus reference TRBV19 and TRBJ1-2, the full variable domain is DGGITQSPKYLFRKEGQNVTLSCEQNLNHDAMYWYRQDPGQGLRLIYYSQIVNDFQKGDIAEGYSVSREKKESFPLTVTSAQKNPTAFYLCASSFRQGAGGGYTFGSGTRLTVV.

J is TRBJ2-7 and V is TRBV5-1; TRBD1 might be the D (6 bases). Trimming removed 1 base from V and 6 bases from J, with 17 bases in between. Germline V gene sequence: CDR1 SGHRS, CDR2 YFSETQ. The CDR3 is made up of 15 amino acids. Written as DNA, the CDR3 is TGCGCCAGCAGCTTGTCTACAGGGACCTTGAGCGAGCAGTACTTC. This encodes CASSLSTGTLSEQYF.

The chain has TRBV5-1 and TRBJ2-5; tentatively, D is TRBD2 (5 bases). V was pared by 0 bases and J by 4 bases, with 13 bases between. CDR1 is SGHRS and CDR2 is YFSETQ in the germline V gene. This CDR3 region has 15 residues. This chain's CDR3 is CASSLVTGGGETQYF. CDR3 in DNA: TGCGCCAGCAGCTTGGTTACCGGCGGAGGAGAGACCCAGTACTTC.

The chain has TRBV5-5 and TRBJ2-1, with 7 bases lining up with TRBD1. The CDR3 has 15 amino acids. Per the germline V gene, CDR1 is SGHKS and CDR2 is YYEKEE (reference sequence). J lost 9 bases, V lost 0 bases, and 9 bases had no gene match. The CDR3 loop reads CASSLVQGWVTEQFF. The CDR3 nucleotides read TGTGCCAGCAGCTTGGTACAGGGGTGGGTTACTGAGCAGTTCTTC.

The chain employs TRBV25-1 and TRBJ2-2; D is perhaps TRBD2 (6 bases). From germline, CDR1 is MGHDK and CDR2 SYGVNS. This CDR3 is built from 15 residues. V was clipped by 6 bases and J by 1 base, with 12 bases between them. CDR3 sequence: CASSDSGVNTGELFF. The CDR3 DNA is TGTGCCAGCAGCGATAGCGGAGTGAACACCGGGGAGCTGTTTTTT.

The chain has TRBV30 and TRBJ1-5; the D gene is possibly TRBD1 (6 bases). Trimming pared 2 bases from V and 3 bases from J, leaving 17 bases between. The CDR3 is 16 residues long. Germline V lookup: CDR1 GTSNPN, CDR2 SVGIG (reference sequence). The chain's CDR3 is CAWSIRGRGNNQPQHF. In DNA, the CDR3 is TGTGCCTGGAGTATCCGGGGCAGGGGTAACAATCAGCCCCAGCATTTT.

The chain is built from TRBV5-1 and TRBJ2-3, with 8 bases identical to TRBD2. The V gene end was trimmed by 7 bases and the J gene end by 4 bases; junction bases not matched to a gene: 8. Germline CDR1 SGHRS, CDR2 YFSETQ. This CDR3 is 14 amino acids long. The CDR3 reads CASGIAGLPDTQYF. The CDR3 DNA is TGCGCCAGCGGGATAGCGGGGCTCCCAGATACGCAGTATTTT.

CDR3: CASSSPLAGGRETQYF. DNA for the CDR3: TGTGCCAGTAGTAGCCCACTAGCGGGGGGGAGAGAGACCCAGTACTTC. The genes are TRBV19 and TRBJ2-5; 13 bases are a match to TRBD2. There are 16 residues in the CDR3. The V and J ends lost 4 bases and 4 bases, in that order; junction bases with no gene match: 6. The germline gives CDR1 LNHDA, CDR2 SQIVND (reference sequence).

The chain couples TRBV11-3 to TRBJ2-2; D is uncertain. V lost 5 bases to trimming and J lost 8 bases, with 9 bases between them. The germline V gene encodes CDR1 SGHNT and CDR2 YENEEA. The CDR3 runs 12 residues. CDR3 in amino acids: CASSLFPGELFF. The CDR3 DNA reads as TGTGCCAGCAGCCTCTTTCCTGGGGAGCTGTTTTTT. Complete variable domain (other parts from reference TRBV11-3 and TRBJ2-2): EAGVVQSPRYKIIEKKQPVAFWCNPISGHNTLYWYLQNLGQGPELLIRYENEEAVDDSQLPKDRFSAERLKGVDSTLKIQPAELGDSAVYLCASSLFPGELFFGEGSRLTVL.